What follows are 2 T cell receptor beta chains derived from one specimen sequenced in a study of blood T cell repertoires in COVID-19. Profiling relied on immunoSEQ multiplex PCR, and the TCRdb table lists in-frame clones only, not all of them. This table holds around 200,000 clones, more than 75% found once. Sequenced sample: peripheral blood. These receptors originate from a man older than 75 with acute or convalescent COVID-19.

This clone appeared once. The J gene is TRBJ2-5, the V gene TRBV5-4; D gene uncertain. The CDR3 extends over 13 amino acids. CDR1 is SGHNT, CDR2 YYREEE, per germline (reference sequence). V lost 3 bases, J lost 1 base, and 7 bases lay in between. The chain's CDR3 is CASSSKLQETQYF. The CDR3 DNA reads as TGTGCCAGCAGCTCAAAACTCCAAGAGACCCAGTACTTC.

This clone was found once. The chain's CDR3 is CASSWRSPDTQYF. CDR3 sequence (DNA): TGTGCCAGCAGTTGGAGAAGTCCAGATACGCAGTATTTT. The chain joins TRBV12-3 or TRBV12-4 to TRBJ2-3, with D uncertain. The V end lost 4 bases, the J end lost 4 bases, and 9 bases lay between the germline ends. The CDR3 is 13 amino acids.